Many counts were recorded for the clone carrying this T cell receptor (beta chain). TCRdb used MiXCR to reprocess the 5' RACE reads, holding one entry per CDR3 protein. The sample has some 54,000 distinct CDR3 sequences; more than 8.5% are singletons. CDR1 KGHDR and CDR2 SFDVKD come from the germline V gene. The CDR3 sequence is 16 residues long. V was pared by 3 bases and J by 2 bases, with 14 bases between. The data were taken from a study of early T cells in non-severe SARS-CoV-2 infection. The chain combines TRBV24-1 with TRBJ2-3; D may correspond to TRBD1 or TRBD2 (5 bases each). This receptor was taken from an adult who was a healthcare worker with PCR-confirmed SARS-CoV-2 infection or an uninfected control (not recorded which). The sample consisted of whole blood. The CDR3 is CATSDPTGPDTDTQYF. The CDR3 coding sequence is TGTGCCACCAGTGATCCCACGGGACCTGACACAGATACGCAGTATTTT.